The rows below give T cell receptor beta chains drawn from one sample of a study of T cell repertoires in cytomegalovirus infection. Each CDR3 protein gets one entry after TCRdb re-called the reads with MiXCR. The data hold about 490,000 distinct CDR3 sequences, with approximately 11% observed a single time. Sequencing was carried out using PBMCs. The receptors stem from a human donor in good health (CMV status not recorded). Some clones in this sample may be carry-over from other donors' samples. Each CDR3 is given without its conserved first and last residue. Only some rows state a clone size, as once, few, many or a class for expanded clones.

j_call: TRBJ2-5
clone_size: few
v_call: TRBV10-3
cdr3_aa: AIRGSGSEETQY

j_call: TRBJ2-1
clone_size: many
v_call: TRBV11-2
cdr3_aa: ASSFPLGGGGNEQF

j_call: TRBJ1-2
clone_size: .
v_call: TRBV19
cdr3_aa: ASSIGGSGYT

j_call: TRBJ2-1
clone_size: .
v_call: TRBV12-3/TRBV12-4
cdr3_aa: ASSPTAGRGVEQF

j_call: TRBJ2-1
clone_size: few
v_call: TRBV12-5
cdr3_aa: ASGFRLAANEQF

j_call: TRBJ1-2
clone_size: few
v_call: TRBV9
cdr3_aa: ASRRDRADGGYT

j_call: TRBJ2-7
clone_size: .
v_call: TRBV14
cdr3_aa: ASSQNQGSYEQY

j_call: TRBJ1-1
clone_size: many
v_call: TRBV6-2/TRBV6-3
cdr3_aa: ASSYGTGGAF

j_call: TRBJ2-1
clone_size: few
v_call: TRBV24-1
cdr3_aa: ATSGGADNEQF

j_call: TRBJ2-7
clone_size: few
v_call: TRBV2
cdr3_aa: ASNPGLRYEQY

j_call: TRBJ1-1
clone_size: few
v_call: TRBV10-2
cdr3_aa: ASSESVTVNTEAF

j_call: TRBJ1-4
clone_size: .
v_call: TRBV5-1
cdr3_aa: ASSSSTTATNEKLF

j_call: TRBJ1-3
clone_size: few
v_call: TRBV7-3
cdr3_aa: ASSQAAGNTIY

j_call: TRBJ2-5
clone_size: .
v_call: TRBV11-2
cdr3_aa: ASSFGGEGGTQY

j_call: TRBJ1-2
clone_size: many
v_call: TRBV27
cdr3_aa: ASSSPMDGYT

j_call: TRBJ1-4
clone_size: many
v_call: TRBV6-1
cdr3_aa: ASARPQGATNEKLF

j_call: TRBJ1-4
clone_size: many
v_call: TRBV12-3/TRBV12-4
cdr3_aa: ASRGHRVEKLF

j_call: TRBJ2-3
clone_size: few
v_call: TRBV29-1
cdr3_aa: SVGSGPLSAQY

j_call: TRBJ2-7
clone_size: many
v_call: TRBV28
cdr3_aa: ASSLGGIEQY

j_call: TRBJ2-7
clone_size: many
v_call: TRBV28
cdr3_aa: ASSLMQGSSYEQY

j_call: TRBJ1-2
clone_size: .
v_call: TRBV3-1
cdr3_aa: ASSSGSGYT

j_call: TRBJ2-5
clone_size: many
v_call: TRBV7-6
cdr3_aa: ASSEGLGQGETQY

j_call: TRBJ1-5
clone_size: .
v_call: TRBV19
cdr3_aa: ASNQGRSNQPQH

j_call: TRBJ1-6
clone_size: many
v_call: TRBV28
cdr3_aa: ASTLGSSYNSPLH

j_call: TRBJ2-5
clone_size: many
v_call: TRBV20-1
cdr3_aa: SAGTSGSYQETQY

j_call: TRBJ2-5
clone_size: many
v_call: TRBV7-2
cdr3_aa: ASSSRGGAQETQY

j_call: TRBJ1-2
clone_size: many
v_call: TRBV12-3/TRBV12-4
cdr3_aa: ASSIDTHYGYT

j_call: TRBJ1-2
clone_size: few
v_call: TRBV20-1
cdr3_aa: SARVQGRDGYT

j_call: TRBJ1-5
clone_size: many
v_call: TRBV27
cdr3_aa: ASTSGLVPSNQPQH

j_call: TRBJ2-7
clone_size: few
v_call: TRBV6-5
cdr3_aa: ASSYSTADYEQY

j_call: TRBJ2-1
clone_size: few
v_call: TRBV19
cdr3_aa: ASSVSRRGEQF

j_call: TRBJ2-3
clone_size: many
v_call: TRBV7-8
cdr3_aa: ASSGGGWTSGGDTQY

j_call: TRBJ1-2
clone_size: many
v_call: TRBV6-1
cdr3_aa: ASNRPWGNYGYT

j_call: TRBJ1-1
clone_size: few
v_call: TRBV2
cdr3_aa: ASRPRGKAIEAF

j_call: TRBJ1-2
clone_size: many
v_call: TRBV7-6
cdr3_aa: ASSEGQLGGYT

j_call: TRBJ1-2
clone_size: many
v_call: TRBV6-5
cdr3_aa: ASRGRGDRVNYT